Sequencing of this T cell receptor beta chain was carried out in a study of blood T cell repertoires in COVID-19. The wider study: Nucleic acid was either cDNA or gDNA, and it came from T cells, B-cell-depleted T cells, or PBMCs.

V lost 3 bases, J lost 2 bases, and 6 bases stayed unmatched. Germline V gene lookup returns CDR1 SGDLS and CDR2 YYNGEE. This CDR3 region has 15 residues. In the study's own analysis: Estimates of nucleated cell counts were drawn from the amplification of reference gene primers. The assay was immunoSEQ multiplex PCR, and TCRdb's table has in-frame clones only and misses some. D and trimming were read from the DNA, whereas the V and J calls and clone size are those reported in that table. The sample contains 270,000 or so clones, approximately 82% of which appear only once. Source material: peripheral blood. This sequence was found in a young woman with acute or convalescent COVID-19. The chain carries TRBV9 and TRBJ2-7, with 9 nucleotides matching TRBD2. The CDR3: CASSGTSGPTYEQYF. The CDR3 DNA is TGTGCCAGCAGCGGAACTAGCGGGCCAACCTACGAGCAGTACTTC.